One sample yielded the 24 T cell receptor beta chains listed below, sequenced in a study of blood T cell repertoires in COVID-19 (dated by TCRdb to between 2020 and 2021). Libraries were built with the immunoSEQ multiplex PCR assay. The clones in this table, taken by TCRdb from immuneACCESS, are in-frame only. Not every clone is retained; where verified, under half of the shortfall comes from an unresolved V gene, and the cause of the rest is unknown. The sample table holds roughly 220,000 clones, of which around 81% were seen once. The ten largest clones represent approximately 3% of the sample. Sequencing was performed on peripheral blood. The receptors shown here come from a woman aged 25 to 39 who had recovered from COVID-19.

The chain uses TRBV21-1 and TRBJ2-1; TRBD1 reflects the table's D call only, with no check against the DNA. TRBV21-1 represents a pseudogene. This CDR3 has 16 amino acids. The CDR3 is CASSSGGQGALNEQFF. CDR3 sequence (DNA): TGTGCCAGCAGCAGTGGAGGACAGGGGGCCCTCAATGAGCAGTTCTTC.

The chain joins TRBV29-1 to TRBJ1-1; the match to TRBD1 covers 9 bases. The germline CDR1 and CDR2 sequences are SQVTM and ANQGSEA. The V gene end was trimmed by 6 bases and the J gene end by 4 bases; junction bases not matched to a gene: 21. The CDR3 has 18 amino acids. CDR3: CSVEDCRDRVWVSTEAFF. In DNA, the CDR3 is TGCAGCGTAGAGGATTGCCGGGACAGGGTCTGGGTGTCCACTGAAGCTTTCTTT.

V is TRBV5-4 and J is TRBJ2-2, with 10 bases aligning to TRBD2. With 0 bases clipped from V and 0 bases from J, the junction kept 5 bases outside the gene matches. The germline gives CDR1 SGHNT, CDR2 YYREEE (reference sequence). The CDR3 has 18 amino acids. CDR3 bases: TGTGCCAGCAGCTTGGAGGGACTAGCGCTCGCGAACACCGGGGAGCTGTTTTTT. Protein: CASSLEGLALANTGELFF.

This clone was found once. The V call is TRBV5-1, the J call TRBJ2-4, with TRBD1 matching over 9 bases. CDR1 is SGHRS, CDR2 YFSETQ, per germline. The length of the CDR3 is 14 residues. The V gene end was trimmed by 4 bases and the J gene end by 9 bases; junction bases not matched to a gene: 8. CDR3 DNA: TGCGCCAGCAGCCCTCCCGGGACAGGGTTCATTCAGTACTTC. Translating gives CASSPPGTGFIQYF.

The V and J genes are TRBV28 and TRBJ2-2; 10 nucleotides line up with TRBD1. The CDR3 spans 16 residues. Germline V gives CDR1 MDHEN, CDR2 SYDVKM. The V and J ends lost 6 bases and 0 bases, in that order; junction bases with no gene match: 4. The CDR3 DNA reads as TGTGCCAGCAGCCGACAGGGGGCACCGAACACCGGGGAGCTGTTTTTT. Amino acid sequence: CASSRQGAPNTGELFF. Supplemented by reference TRBV28 and TRBJ2-2, the full variable domain reads DVKVTQSSRYLVKRTGEKVFLECVQDMDHENMFWYRQDPGLGLRLIYFSYDVKMKEKGDIPEGYSVSREKKERFSLILESASTNQTSMYLCASSRQGAPNTGELFFGEGSRLTVL.

Regarding this clone: Other DNA sequences in this specimen translate into the identical CDR3. CDR3 nucleotides: TGTGCCAGCTCACCCCAGTCGACTAGCGGGACCTACAATGAGCAGTTCTTC. Its protein product is CASSPQSTSGTYNEQFF. J is TRBJ2-1 and V is TRBV18; 11 nucleotides line up with TRBD2. Germline V gene lookup returns CDR1 KGHSH and CDR2 LQKENI. Germline trimming cut 3 bases from V and 2 bases from J; bases unmatched to any gene: 6. This CDR3 is built from 17 residues.

The chain has TRBV6-5 and TRBJ2-7; D is possibly TRBD2 (7 bases). V was shortened by 6 bases and J by 2 bases, with 17 bases between the two germline ends. CDR1 and CDR2 (germline): MNHEY, SVGAGI. CDR3 length equals 15 residues. The CDR3 DNA is TGTGCCAGCAGAGATACAGGGAGGGAGCCCTACGAGCAGTACTTC. This translates into CASRDTGREPYEQYF.

The chain has TRBV7-9 and TRBJ2-1, with D perhaps TRBD2 (6 bases). V gave up 3 bases and J gave up 7 bases, with 10 bases separating them. CDR1 is SEHNR, CDR2 FQNEAQ, per germline (reference sequence). This CDR3 has 13 amino acids. CDR3 residues: CASSFGGRNEQFF. The DNA for the CDR3 is TGTGCCAGCAGCTTTGGGGGGAGGAATGAGCAGTTCTTC.

The chain uses TRBV11-2 and TRBJ1-3; D is unresolved. V was shortened by 3 bases and J by 0 bases, with 9 bases between the two germline ends. Germline-derived CDR1 and CDR2 are SGHAT and FQNNGV. The CDR3 length is 15 residues. CDR3: CASSFSGGSGNTIYF. In DNA, the CDR3 is TGTGCCAGCAGCTTCTCGGGAGGCTCTGGAAACACCATATATTTT.

V and J are TRBV28 and TRBJ1-5; tentative D call: TRBD1 (5 bases). V was cut by 9 bases and J by 0 bases, with 6 bases left in between. This CDR3 has 12 amino acids. The V gene's germline CDR1 is MDHEN and CDR2 SYDVKM. The CDR3 bases are TGTGCCAGTACAGGTAGCAATCAGCCCCAGCATTTT. Translated, it gives CASTGSNQPQHF.

CDR3 sequence reads: CAIGKTGGYNQPQHF. In DNA form, the CDR3 reads TGTGCCATCGGAAAGACAGGGGGCTATAATCAGCCCCAGCATTTT. This chain connects TRBV10-3 to TRBJ1-5, with 10 bases aligning to TRBD1. Germline V lookup: CDR1 ENHRY, CDR2 SYGVKD. Trimming cost V 8 bases and J 4 bases; bases outside gene matches: 8. The CDR3 is 15 amino acids.

DNA for the CDR3: TGTGCCAGCAGTTCCCCCGGGCAGGGATCGAACACCATATATTTT. The encoded protein is CASSSPGQGSNTIYF. This rearrangement joins TRBV28 to TRBJ1-3; possible D gene TRBD1, 5 bases. The germline V gene encodes CDR1 MDHEN and CDR2 SYDVKM. The CDR3 has 15 residues. Trimming took off 4 bases at V and 7 bases at J, with 17 bases between the two ends.

This chain connects TRBV4-1 to TRBJ2-3; 10 bases match TRBD2. Germline V CDR1 and CDR2: MGHRA, YSYEKL. The CDR3 consists of 16 residues. Unmatched junction bases numbered 9, after V lost 3 bases and J lost 6 bases. Here the CDR3 reads CASSQASGRGVDTQYF. DNA of the CDR3: TGCGCCAGCAGCCAGGCCAGCGGGAGGGGGGTGGATACGCAGTATTTT.

V gene TRBV28 combines with J gene TRBJ2-7, with 7 bases lining up with TRBD2. CDR1 and CDR2 (germline): MDHEN, SYDVKM. Germline trimming cut 8 bases from V and 6 bases from J; bases unmatched to any gene: 4. The length of the CDR3 is 11 residues. The CDR3 DNA reads TGTGCCAGCCGGGTAGCGGGCGAGCAGTACTTC. Translated, it gives CASRVAGEQYF.

CDR3 DNA: TGTGCCAGCAGCAAAGTCGCCGCGCCGGCGGGCACAGATACGCAGTATTTT. It encodes CASSKVAAPAGTDTQYF. The chain carries TRBV21-1 and TRBJ2-3; TRBD2 is the table's D call and was not checked against the DNA. TRBV21-1 is shown as a pseudogene. The CDR3 totals 17 residues.

The chain uses TRBV5-1 and TRBJ2-3, with D tentatively TRBD2 (6 bases). The CDR3 has 16 residues. Germline values: CDR1 SGHRS, CDR2 YFSETQ. The V and J ends lost 4 bases and 2 bases respectively, with 17 bases between them. The CDR3 DNA reads as TGCGCCAGCAGCCCCTATAGCGGCGACAACACAGATACGCAGTATTTT. Its translation: CASSPYSGDNTDTQYF.

The V call is TRBV2, the J call TRBJ1-2; 7 nucleotides agree with TRBD1. Germline V gene data show CDR1 as SNHLY and CDR2 as FYNNEI. Trimming at V came to 6 bases and at J to 1 base, leaving 8 bases not matched to a gene. The CDR3 extends over 15 amino acids. The CDR3 here is CASRDRRDSNYGYTF. In DNA form, the CDR3 reads TGTGCCAGCAGGGACAGGCGAGATAGTAACTATGGCTACACCTTC.

The V gene is TRBV18, the J gene TRBJ2-7; TRBD1 agrees at 7 bases. CDR3 size: 15 residues. The germline gives CDR1 KGHSH, CDR2 LQKENI. The V segment lost 3 bases and the J segment 0 bases; nucleotides outside the gene matches: 5. The chain's CDR3 is CASSPAQGPSYEQYF. In nucleotides, the CDR3 is TGTGCCAGCTCACCCGCACAGGGGCCCTCCTACGAGCAGTACTTC.

This chain connects TRBV19 to TRBJ1-5; TRBD1 is a possible D gene (5 bases). Trimming took off 6 bases at V and 3 bases at J, with 15 bases between the two ends. The CDR3 spans 15 residues. Germline CDR1 reads LNHDA; CDR2 reads SQIVND (reference sequence). The CDR3: CASRTAGVINQPQHF. The CDR3 DNA follows: TGTGCCAGTAGGACCGCGGGGGTTATCAATCAGCCCCAGCATTTT. Complete variable domain (other parts from reference TRBV19 and TRBJ1-5): DGGITQSPKYLFRKEGQNVTLSCEQNLNHDAMYWYRQDPGQGLRLIYYSQIVNDFQKGDIAEGYSVSREKKESFPLTVTSAQKNPTAFYLCASRTAGVINQPQHFGDGTRLSIL.

The rearrangement uses TRBV29-1 and TRBJ2-1, with a weak D call TRBD1 (5 bases). Trimming shortened V by 5 bases and J by 6 bases, and 11 bases separated the two germline ends. The CDR3 covers 12 residues. The germline V gene has CDR1 SQVTM and CDR2 ANQGSEA. The CDR3 DNA reads as TGCAGCGTTTTCAGGGTTGGCAATGAGCAGTTCTTC. Residues: CSVFRVGNEQFF.

The J gene is TRBJ2-2, the V gene TRBV2; TRBD2 agrees at 15 bases. The germline gives CDR1 SNHLY, CDR2 FYNNEI. CDR3 length: 20 residues. V lost 2 bases, J lost 4 bases, and 11 bases stayed unmatched. In nucleotides, the CDR3 is TGTGCCAGCAGTGAACCTTCCGGACTAGCGGGAGGGCCGGGCACCGGGGAGCTGTTTTTT. Translating it yields CASSEPSGLAGGPGTGELFF. Complete variable domain (other parts from reference TRBV2 and TRBJ2-2): EPEVTQTPSHQVTQMGQEVILRCVPISNHLYFYWYRQILGQKVEFLVSFYNNEISEKSEIFDDQFSVERPDGSNFTLKIRSTKLEDSAMYFCASSEPSGLAGGPGTGELFFGEGSRLTVL.

The chain combines TRBV28 with TRBJ2-2, with D hard to call. The CDR3 is 13 residues long. CDR1 and CDR2 from the germline V gene are MDHEN and SYDVKM. The germline V and J ends were trimmed by 6 bases and 7 bases, with 12 bases remaining between them. The CDR3 loop is CASSPGGNGELFF. The CDR3 region has the DNA TGTGCCAGCAGCCCGGGTGGCAACGGGGAGCTGTTTTTT.

A few counts support this clone. This rearrangement joins TRBV5-1 to TRBJ1-1; the match to TRBD1 covers 10 bases. V lost 4 bases, J lost 1 base, and 4 bases stayed unmatched. The CDR3 runs 15 residues. The V gene's germline CDR1 is SGHRS and CDR2 YFSETQ. CDR3 bases: TGCGCCAGCAGCCCGGGACAGGGGACGAACACTGAAGCTTTCTTT. It encodes CASSPGQGTNTEAFF.

The J gene is TRBJ1-6, the V gene TRBV6-6; 8 bases are shared with TRBD1. Germline-derived CDR1 and CDR2 are MNHNY and SVGAGI (reference sequence). V lost 5 bases to trimming and J lost 5 bases; unmatched junction nucleotides: 8. The CDR3 extends over 16 amino acids. CDR3 in amino acids: CASSPQGAPNNSPLHF. CDR3 bases: TGTGCCAGCAGTCCCCAGGGGGCCCCGAATAATTCACCCCTCCACTTT.